Following are 5 T cell receptor beta chains from one sample sequenced in a study of draining lymph node invasion in breast cancer. MiXCR was run by TCRdb on the bulk RNA-seq reads, yielding one entry per CDR3 protein. The repertoire holds about 1,900 distinct CDR3 sequences, with roughly 84% as singletons. Cells sorted as CD4+ CD45RA- CD25- were taken as memory conventional CD4 T cells. Sequences were obtained from sorted memory CD4+ effector T cells from a lymph node. These receptors all stem from a female donor with luminal breast cancer.

This clonotype was found once. J is TRBJ2-1 and V is TRBV7-9; 15 bases are a match to TRBD2. V dropped 5 bases and J dropped 7; count of bases not matched to a gene: 6. The germline CDR1 and CDR2 sequences are SEHNR and FQNEAQ (reference sequence). The length of the CDR3 is 16 residues. CDR3 loop: CASSPGGLAGGNEQFF. CDR3 nucleotides: TGTGCCAGCAGCCCAGGAGGACTAGCGGGGGGGAATGAGCAGTTCTTC.

The chain has TRBV3-1 and TRBJ2-2, with a possible D match to TRBD2 (7 bases). V gave up 0 bases and J gave up 9 bases, with 14 bases separating them. CDR3 length equals 15 residues. CDR1 and CDR2 from the germline V gene are LGHDT and YNNKEL (reference sequence). This CDR3 reads CASSQEGGPHRELFF. Written as DNA, the CDR3 is TGTGCCAGCAGCCAAGAGGGGGGGCCCCACCGGGAGCTGTTTTTT.

This chain connects TRBV7-9 to TRBJ2-1, with 7 bases that match TRBD2. Unmatched junction bases numbered 7, after V lost 5 bases and J lost 3 bases. Germline V lookup: CDR1 SEHNR, CDR2 FQNEAQ (reference sequence). The CDR3 is 15 amino acids. The CDR3 region is CASSKAAGVYNEQFF. For the CDR3, the DNA is TGTGCCAGCAGCAAAGCGGCGGGGGTCTACAATGAGCAGTTCTTC.

The chain combines TRBV25-1 with TRBJ1-6, with unresolved D. The CDR3 totals 14 residues. The germline V gene encodes CDR1 MGHDK and CDR2 SYGVNS. Trimming removed 2 bases at V and 4 bases at J, with 6 bases between. DNA for the CDR3: TGTGCCAGCAGTGAAACTGGGTATAATTCACCCCTCCACTTT. As protein: CASSETGYNSPLHF.

This chain uses TRBV5-1 with TRBJ1-6; D gene ambiguous. Germline-derived CDR1 and CDR2 are SGHRS and YFSETQ. The CDR3 is 13 amino acids. V dropped 2 bases and J dropped 13 bases, with 13 bases sitting between them. CDR3 loop: CASSLGSGYPLHF. The CDR3, as DNA: TGCGCCAGCAGCTTAGGCAGTGGGTATCCCCTCCACTTT.